These T cell receptor beta chains were read from a single sample in a study of T-cell reconstitution after alpha-beta-depleted transplantation in children. TCRdb reprocessed the PCR reads with MiXCR, giving one entry per CDR3 protein. The sample contains some 200,000 distinct CDR3 sequences, roughly a tenth of which appear only once. Sequencing was performed on PBMCs from the stem cell graft donor, taken from the stem cell graft. The receptor set was obtained from a human donor who donated a stem cell graft to a child with SCID. CDR3s leave out the opening cysteine and the closing phenylalanine or tryptophan.

J: TRBJ1-3
V: TRBV5-1
CDR3: ASRTGTGPADGGNTIY

J: TRBJ1-4
V: TRBV18
CDR3: ASSPNPPGSALF

J: TRBJ2-2
V: TRBV20-1
CDR3: SAMAGENTGELF

J: TRBJ1-1
V: TRBV7-9
CDR3: ASSSQGREVTEAF

J: TRBJ2-5
V: TRBV20-1
CDR3: SASPGVTQY

J: TRBJ2-5
V: TRBV5-1
CDR3: ASSRGTPQETQY

J: TRBJ2-5
V: TRBV5-1
CDR3: ASSLGKSGLAIETQY

J: TRBJ2-7
V: TRBV12-3/TRBV12-4
CDR3: ASSFQNSYEQY

J: TRBJ2-7
V: TRBV5-1
CDR3: ASSPTGVRQGLSYEQY

J: TRBJ1-1
V: TRBV29-1
CDR3: SGSRTGNTEAF

J: TRBJ1-5
V: TRBV5-6
CDR3: ASSLMGSTGNQPQH